The 6 T cell receptor beta chains presented below share a single source sample, sequenced in a study of breast tumors, draining lymph nodes, adjacent tissues. TCRdb itself ran the multiplex PCR reads through MiXCR, one entry per CDR3 protein. The sample has 20,000 to 25,000 distinct CDR3 sequences; roughly 60% are singletons. Specimen: tumor-adjacent breast tissue. These receptor sequences come from a female donor with breast cancer. Some clones in this sample may be carry-over from other donors' samples.

This chain uses TRBV7-2 with TRBJ2-3; no definite D call. CDR1 and CDR2 (germline): SGHTA, FQGNSA. The V end lost 0 bases, the J end lost 0 bases, and 1 base lay between the germline ends. This CDR3 region has 13 residues. The CDR3 DNA reads as TGTGCCAGCAGCTTAGCAAGCACAGATACGCAGTATTTT. This codes for CASSLASTDTQYF.

This chain connects TRBV15 to TRBJ1-5, with TRBD1 matching over 7 bases. Trimming took 3 bases from V and 0 from J; bases not matched to a gene: 5. This CDR3 is 16 amino acids long. Germline CDR1 is LNHNV and CDR2 is YYDKDF (reference sequence). The CDR3 loop reads CATSRATGLSNQPQHF. CDR3 coding DNA: TGTGCCACCAGCAGGGCGACAGGGCTTAGCAATCAGCCCCAGCATTTT.

This clonotype was counted at least ten times. Being one base from a much bigger clone, this may be a read error. The chain employs TRBV5-1 and TRBJ2-7, with 13 bases lining up with TRBD2. Germline assignment: CDR1 SGHRS and CDR2 YFSETQ. The CDR3 has 18 amino acids. Unmatched junction bases numbered 7, after V lost 0 bases and J lost 1 base. The CDR3 bases are TGCGCCAGCAGCTTGGGGACTAGCGGGAGCGCCCTGTCCTACGAGCAGTACTTC. Its translation is CASSLGTSGSALSYEQYF.

In its sample, this clonotype was seen many times. J is TRBJ2-5 and V is TRBV19, with 8 bases fitting TRBD2. There are 16 residues in the CDR3. Trimming removed 3 bases from V and 2 bases from J; junction bases left unmatched: 8. Germline CDR1 is LNHDA and CDR2 is SQIVND (reference sequence). CDR3 loop: CASSMVHGGGQETQYF. In nucleotides, the CDR3 is TGTGCCAGTAGTATGGTCCACGGGGGGGGGCAAGAGACCCAGTACTTC.

Sample share makes this clonotype medium-sized (0.01 to 0.1%). The V and J genes are TRBV7-8 and TRBJ2-7; TRBD1 aligns across 7 bases. After removal of 1 base from V and 3 bases from J, the junction contained 3 bases not matched to a gene. Germline V gene data show CDR1 as SGHVS and CDR2 as FQNEAQ. The CDR3 is 14 residues long. CDR3 sequence reads: CASSLEGAVYEQYF. The CDR3 DNA follows: TGTGCCAGCAGCTTAGAGGGGGCAGTCTACGAGCAGTACTTC.

The genes are TRBV20-1 and TRBJ1-2, with 9 bases fitting TRBD1. Germline lookup yields CDR1 DFQATT and CDR2 SNEGSKA (reference sequence). The CDR3 has 15 amino acids. With 6 bases clipped from V and 7 bases from J, the junction kept 15 bases outside the gene matches. CDR3 bases: TGCAGTGCCAGCAGCCCACAGGGGGCGAGTCGTGGCTACACCTTC. Its translation: CSASSPQGASRGYTF.